This TCR beta chain was profiled in a study of control samples from healthy donors and cancer patients. Clones were read by immunoSEQ multiplex PCR, and TCRdb kept only the in-frame ones, dropping some. The repertoire includes 160,000 or so clones, approximately 94% of them detected once, and approximately 8% sits in the top ten. CDR3 size: 13 residues. The germline V and J ends were trimmed by 6 bases and 0 bases, with 8 bases remaining between them. The specimen sequenced was blood. The chain employs TRBV12-3 or TRBV12-4 and TRBJ1-1; weak D call: TRBD1 (5 bases). This clonotype was sampled from a middle-aged woman in good health. CDR3 in DNA: TGTGCCAGCAGCGGGGCTTTGAACACTGAAGCTTTCTTT. Residues: CASSGALNTEAFF.